A selection of T cell receptor beta chains follows, all from one sample in a study of radiation and T cells in renal cell carcinoma. TCRdb keeps only in-frame clones here, not all; method: immunoSEQ multiplex PCR. The top ten hold less than 20% of the sample, which has approximately 150,000 clones, roughly 90% seen once. The sequencing here drew on blood, taken from a patient whose treatment included radiotherapy and nephrectomy. Every receptor here comes from a woman aged 45-65 years with renal cell carcinoma. CDR3s include the opening cysteine and the closing phenylalanine or tryptophan. The D gene is left open where the match is weak. Size tells how often a clone was seen (once, few, many) or the class of an expanded clone, and some rows leave it out.

D: .; V: TRBV5-1; size: .; J: TRBJ2-5; CDR3: CASSLNGGQETQYF; DNA: TGCGCCAGCAGCCTGAACGGGGGCCAAGAGACCCAGTACTTC
D: .; V: TRBV7-9; size: .; J: TRBJ2-5; CDR3: CASSLIGRLVPGQETQYF; DNA: TGTGCCAGCAGCTTAATTGGCAGGCTGGTACCGGGCCAAGAGACCCAGTACTTC
D: TRBD1; V: TRBV19; size: .; J: TRBJ1-2; CDR3: CASSHTGTGIPSNYGYTF; DNA: TGTGCCAGTAGTCATACCGGGACAGGAATACCCTCTAACTATGGCTACACCTTC
D: .; V: TRBV5-1; size: .; J: TRBJ2-3; CDR3: CASSLEGSTDTQYF; DNA: TGCGCCAGCAGCTTGGAAGGGAGCACAGATACGCAGTATTTT
D: TRBD1; V: TRBV7-9; size: .; J: TRBJ1-5; CDR3: CASSFDQGGQPQHF; DNA: TGTGCCAGCAGCTTTGACCAGGGGGGTCAGCCCCAGCATTTT
D: .; V: TRBV28; size: few; J: TRBJ1-1; CDR3: CASSPVRRREAFF; DNA: TGTGCCAGCAGCCCTGTAAGAAGGCGTGAAGCTTTCTTT
D: .; V: TRBV9; size: .; J: TRBJ2-7; CDR3: CASSVGTFTGSSYEQYF; DNA: TGTGCCAGCAGCGTAGGGACGTTTACAGGGAGCTCCTACGAGCAGTACTTC
D: .; V: TRBV19; size: .; J: TRBJ2-1; CDR3: CASSMQANNEQFF; DNA: TGTGCCAGTAGTATGCAGGCAAACAATGAGCAGTTCTTC
D: TRBD2; V: TRBV4-3; size: .; J: TRBJ2-3; CDR3: CASSTELAGGPLTQYF; DNA: TGCGCCAGCAGTACTGAACTAGCGGGAGGGCCTTTGACGCAGTATTTT
D: .; V: TRBV7-2; size: .; J: TRBJ2-2; CDR3: CASSLWAGADTGELFF; DNA: TGTGCCAGCAGCTTATGGGCCGGGGCGGACACCGGGGAGCTGTTTTTT
D: TRBD1; V: TRBV5-1; size: .; J: TRBJ1-2; CDR3: CASSPEGAGSGYGYTF; DNA: TGCGCCAGCAGCCCCGAGGGGGCAGGGTCAGGCTATGGCTACACCTTC
D: .; V: TRBV25-1; size: once; J: TRBJ2-7; CDR3: CASSIGYEQYF; DNA: TGTGCCAGCAGTATAGGCTACGAGCAGTACTTC
D: TRBD1; V: TRBV9; size: .; J: TRBJ2-3; CDR3: CASNRGTSTDTQYF; DNA: TGTGCCAGCAACAGGGGGACTAGCACAGATACGCAGTATTTT
D: .; V: TRBV6-5; size: .; J: TRBJ2-3; CDR3: CASSFGFGSTDTQYF; DNA: TGTGCCAGCAGTTTCGGATTCGGTAGCACAGATACGCAGTATTTT
D: TRBD1; V: TRBV11-3; size: once; J: TRBJ2-1; CDR3: CASSSGQEDNEQFF; DNA: TGTGCCAGCAGCTCGGGACAGGAGGACAATGAGCAGTTCTTC
D: TRBD2; V: TRBV5-1; size: .; J: TRBJ2-3; CDR3: CASSLGTSADTQYF; DNA: TGCGCCAGCAGCTTAGGGACTAGCGCAGATACGCAGTATTTT
D: .; V: TRBV7-2; size: .; J: TRBJ1-4; CDR3: CASSLSGARHEKLFF; DNA: TGTGCCAGCAGCCTCTCCGGGGCTAGGCATGAAAAACTGTTTTTT
D: .; V: TRBV19; size: .; J: TRBJ1-2; CDR3: CATQGTYGYTF; DNA: TGTGCCACCCAAGGGACTTATGGCTACACCTTC
D: .; V: TRBV25-1; size: .; J: TRBJ2-3; CDR3: CASSQGDRQKYF; DNA: TGTGCCAGCAGCCAAGGGGACCGACAGAAGTATTTT
D: .; V: TRBV2; size: once; J: TRBJ1-1; CDR3: CASTVASVEAFF; DNA: TGTGCCAGCACGGTGGCCTCGGTTGAAGCTTTCTTT
D: .; V: TRBV19; size: .; J: TRBJ2-1; CDR3: CATKDGSSYNEQFF; DNA: TGTGCCACCAAGGACGGGAGCTCCTACAATGAGCAGTTCTTC
D: TRBD1; V: TRBV7-2; size: .; J: TRBJ1-5; CDR3: CASSFTGESQPQHF; DNA: TGTGCCAGCAGCTTTACAGGGGAAAGTCAGCCCCAGCATTTT
D: TRBD1; V: TRBV5-8; size: .; J: TRBJ1-2; CDR3: CASSPGGSAGYTF; DNA: TGTGCCAGCAGCCCAGGGGGAAGTGCTGGCTACACCTTC
D: .; V: TRBV10-3; size: .; J: TRBJ1-1; CDR3: CAISESGDGNTEAFF; DNA: TGTGCCATCAGTGAGTCGGGGGACGGAAACACTGAAGCTTTCTTT
D: TRBD1; V: TRBV18; size: .; J: TRBJ1-3; CDR3: CASSLASGTEWPGNTIYF; DNA: TGTGCCAGCTCACTCGCCTCCGGGACAGAATGGCCGGGAAACACCATATATTTT
D: .; V: TRBV9; size: once; J: TRBJ2-5; CDR3: CASGQETQYF; DNA: TGTGCCAGCGGCCAAGAGACCCAGTACTTC
D: TRBD2; V: TRBV11-3; size: .; J: TRBJ2-1; CDR3: CASSLGLAHNEQFF; DNA: TGTGCCAGCAGCTTAGGACTAGCCCACAATGAGCAGTTCTTC
D: TRBD2; V: TRBV13; size: .; J: TRBJ2-5; CDR3: CASSFPAGGGTQYF; DNA: TGTGCCAGCAGCTTCCCCGCTGGCGGGGGGACCCAGTACTTC
D: .; V: TRBV19; size: .; J: TRBJ2-7; CDR3: CASSKFRDGWSGEQYF; DNA: TGTGCCAGTAGTAAGTTTCGGGACGGGTGGTCGGGCGAGCAGTACTTC
D: TRBD1; V: TRBV9; size: .; J: TRBJ1-1; CDR3: CASSTADRLSVAFF; DNA: TGTGCCAGCAGCACTGCGGACAGGCTCTCAGTAGCTTTCTTT
D: .; V: TRBV9; size: .; J: TRBJ1-4; CDR3: CASSDPRDSQNEKLFF; DNA: TGTGCCAGCAGCGACCCCCGGGACTCTCAGAATGAAAAACTGTTTTTT
D: .; V: TRBV7-9; size: .; J: TRBJ1-4; CDR3: CASSFSIFTNEKLFF; DNA: TGTGCCAGCAGCTTCTCGATTTTCACTAATGAAAAACTGTTTTTT
D: TRBD2; V: TRBV6-5; size: .; J: TRBJ2-7; CDR3: CASSRTSGASYEQYF; DNA: TGTGCCAGCAGTAGGACTAGCGGGGCTTCCTACGAGCAGTACTTC
D: .; V: TRBV28; size: .; J: TRBJ1-2; CDR3: CASTRTANYGYTF; DNA: TGTGCCAGCACCCGGACAGCTAACTATGGCTACACCTTC
D: .; V: TRBV14; size: .; J: TRBJ2-7; CDR3: CASSQDLRQYF; DNA: TGTGCCAGCAGCCAAGACCTTCGACAGTACTTC
D: .; V: TRBV19; size: .; J: TRBJ1-1; CDR3: CASSEPPGMNTEAFF; DNA: TGTGCCAGTAGTGAGCCCCCGGGCATGAACACTGAAGCTTTCTTT
D: TRBD1; V: TRBV5-1; size: .; J: TRBJ2-7; CDR3: CASSSDRYEQYF; DNA: TGCGCCAGCAGCTCGGACAGGTACGAGCAGTACTTC
D: .; V: TRBV6-5; size: .; J: TRBJ2-3; CDR3: CASSYSIMGDTQYF; DNA: TGTGCCAGCAGTTACTCGATAATGGGGGATACGCAGTATTTT
D: .; V: TRBV11-2; size: few; J: TRBJ1-1; CDR3: CASSLERGGAFF; DNA: TGTGCCAGCAGCTTAGAGCGGGGAGGAGCTTTCTTT
D: .; V: TRBV5-1; size: .; J: TRBJ2-7; CDR3: CASSLDDRYLGEQYF; DNA: TGCGCCAGCAGCCTGGATGACAGATACCTAGGGGAGCAGTACTTC
D: TRBD2; V: TRBV11-3; size: few; J: TRBJ2-2; CDR3: CASSPNRGGGELFF; DNA: TGTGCCAGCAGCCCTAATCGCGGGGGCGGGGAGCTGTTTTTT
D: .; V: TRBV12-2; size: .; J: TRBJ2-7; CDR3: CASRPAASGRYEQYF; DNA: TGTGCAAGTCGCCCAGCGGCTAGCGGGAGGTACGAGCAGTACTTC
D: .; V: TRBV20-1; size: .; J: TRBJ1-2; CDR3: CSAWIQYGYTF; DNA: TGCAGTGCGTGGATCCAATATGGCTACACCTTC
D: .; V: TRBV7-2; size: .; J: TRBJ2-1; CDR3: CASSLRATSYNEQFF; DNA: TGTGCCAGCAGCTTGAGGGCAACCAGCTACAATGAGCAGTTCTTC
D: TRBD2; V: TRBV4-3; size: .; J: TRBJ2-2; CDR3: CASSPNSRLAGGPGELFF; DNA: TGCGCCAGCAGCCCCAATTCCCGACTAGCGGGAGGACCGGGGGAGCTGTTTTTT
D: TRBD2; V: TRBV6-4; size: few; J: TRBJ2-1; CDR3: CASSGSSGRAQEQFF; DNA: TGTGCCAGCAGTGGATCTAGCGGGAGGGCGCAGGAGCAGTTCTTC
D: .; V: TRBV6-1; size: .; J: TRBJ2-7; CDR3: CASSEVSGLSYEQYF; DNA: TGTGCCAGCAGTGAAGTTAGCGGCCTCTCCTACGAGCAGTACTTC